This TCR beta chain was recorded in a study of blood T cell repertoires in COVID-19. Germline loops: CDR1 MNHEY, CDR2 SMNVEV (reference sequence). With 4 bases clipped from V and 4 bases from J, the junction kept 9 bases outside the gene matches. The length of the CDR3 is 15 residues. The method was immunoSEQ multiplex PCR; TCRdb's version includes in-frame clones alone and lacks a portion of them. Seen here are 300,000 or so clones, around 87% observed once, and the top ten hold approximately 1.4%. The receptor's source is a woman aged 40 to 50 who had recovered from COVID-19. The chain links TRBV27 to TRBJ1-1, with 7 positions matching TRBD1. The sequencing input was peripheral blood. The CDR3 is CASSYIGGLVTEAFF. The CDR3 DNA reads TGTGCCAGCAGTTATATAGGGGGCCTGGTCACTGAAGCTTTCTTT.